This T cell receptor (beta chain) emerged from a study of CD8 T cells in ankylosing spondylitis. TCRdb ran MiXCR on the 5' RACE reads and lists one entry per CDR3 protein. The sample consists of 210,000 or so distinct CDR3 sequences, around 25% of them appearing once. Concerning this clonotype itself: Its antigen remains unidentified.

Notes on the study in general: From matched ankylosing spondylitis synovial fluid, disease-linked clones were reportedly recovered at significantly enriched levels.

Germline lookup yields CDR1 MGHRA and CDR2 YSYEKL. The CDR3 sequence is 16 residues long. V lost 0 bases to trimming and J lost 5 bases, with 15 bases between them. The clonotype comes from a male donor with ankylosing spondylitis or in good health (not recorded which). The material sequenced was blood, either unsorted or a sorted T cell fraction (not recorded which). The chain joins TRBV4-1 to TRBJ2-3, with D unclear. The CDR3 reads CASSQELRPPIDTQYF. The CDR3 DNA is TGCGCCAGCAGCCAAGAGTTGCGACCCCCGATAGATACGCAGTATTTT.